The 29 T cell receptor beta chains below all came from one sample that was sequenced in a study of glioma-infiltrating T cells. TCR alpha and beta CDR3 regions were amplified from RNA using iRepertoire nested multiplex PCR. TCRdb analysed the multiplex PCR reads with MiXCR anew, one entry per CDR3 protein. The data contain 150,000 to 200,000 distinct CDR3 sequences, over 30% of them seen just once; the ten biggest clones take up about 19%. Sequenced input: glioma tissue, nonneoplastic brain tissue, or PBMCs (not recorded which). Receptors were obtained from a human donor with low-grade glioma or glioblastoma, undergoing nonglioma brain surgery, or in good health (not recorded which).

This clonotype appeared many times. The chain uses TRBV6-2 or TRBV6-3 and TRBJ2-7; D is possibly TRBD2 (6 bases). Germline assignment: CDR1 MNHEY and CDR2 SVGEGT. The length of the CDR3 is 13 residues. The V gene lost 1 base and the J gene lost 7 bases, with 11 bases spanning the gap. This chain's CDR3 is CASSYLGTQEQYF. The CDR3 nucleotides read TGTGCCAGCAGTTACTTAGGGACTCAAGAGCAGTACTTC.

Many counts were recorded for this clonotype. This chain links TRBV10-3 with TRBJ2-3; D call uncertain. V lost 7 bases and J lost 0, with 14 bases in between. The CDR3 runs to 15 residues. Germline CDR1 and CDR2: ENHRY and SYGVKD. The CDR3 protein is CAIKGREGSTDTQYF. CDR3 bases: TGTGCCATCAAAGGAAGGGAAGGGAGCACAGATACGCAGTATTTT.

This clonotype was seen ten or more times. V is TRBV28 and J is TRBJ2-7; D is possibly TRBD2 (5 bases). V lost 1 base, J lost 2 bases, and 9 bases lay in between. In germline, CDR1 is MDHEN, CDR2 SYDVKM. The CDR3 runs 14 residues. The CDR3 DNA reads TGTGCCAGCAGTTTATTCGGGAATACCTACGAGCAGTACTTC. It yields the protein CASSLFGNTYEQYF.

This clonotype was detected many times. This chain connects TRBV28 to TRBJ2-5; D remains ambiguous. Deletions cut 5 bases from V and 5 bases from J, with 9 bases between. The CDR3 has 12 amino acids. Germline-derived CDR1 and CDR2 are MDHEN and SYDVKM. CDR3 nucleotide sequence: TGTGCCAGCAGTCCACGGGCCGAGACCCAGTACTTC. Its translation: CASSPRAETQYF.

This clonotype was seen ten or more times. V gene TRBV29-1 combines with J gene TRBJ1-2; 9 nucleotides agree with TRBD1. V lost 5 bases and J lost 5; bases outside the gene matches: 6. The CDR3 is 13 residues long. Germline CDR1 SQVTM, CDR2 ANQGSEA. In DNA, the CDR3 is TGCAGCGTTCAAACAGGGGGCGCATATGGCTACACCTTC. Protein: CSVQTGGAYGYTF.

The sample holds many counts of this clonotype. The chain employs TRBV3-1 and TRBJ2-3; perhaps TRBD1 as D (5 bases). Trimming pared 0 bases from V and 3 bases from J, leaving 10 bases between. The germline V gene encodes CDR1 LGHDT and CDR2 YNNKEL (reference sequence). This CDR3 has 15 residues. The CDR3 nucleotides read TGTGCCAGCAGCCAAGATATGGGGCTGACAGATACGCAGTATTTT. This codes for CASSQDMGLTDTQYF.

The rearrangement uses TRBV6-1 and TRBJ2-6; D gene ambiguous. V dropped 9 bases and J dropped 1 base, with 10 bases sitting between them. Germline CDR1 is MNHNS and CDR2 is SASEGT. This CDR3 has 14 residues. The CDR3 here is CARSRTSGANVLTF. The CDR3 DNA reads TGTGCCAGAAGTAGGACGTCTGGGGCCAACGTCCTGACTTTC.

This clonotype was observed many times. The V call is TRBV20-1, the J call TRBJ1-5; no firm D call. Looked up from germline, CDR1 is DFQATT and CDR2 is SNEGSKA (reference sequence). Between the trimmed V and J ends, which lost 5 bases and 7 bases, there was a span of 18 bases. The CDR3 contains 14 residues. The CDR3 is CSAADVATRQPQHF. The CDR3 DNA follows: TGCAGTGCTGCAGACGTCGCTACCAGGCAGCCCCAGCATTTT.

Concerning this clonotype itself: Since a much larger clone is just one base distant, this may be a read error. The CDR3 region has the DNA TGCGCCAGCAGTTTGACTAGCGGGAGCACTAATGAGAAGTTCTTC. Translating gives CASSLTSGSTNEKFF. This chain uses TRBV5-1 with TRBJ2-1; 12 bases are a match to TRBD2. CDR3 length equals 15 residues. CDR1 is SGHRS, CDR2 YFSETQ, per germline.

Details on this clonotype: At one boundary the junction diverges from the germline segment, which might be a read error. This chain joins TRBV20-1 and TRBJ1-5, with 9 bases identical to TRBD1. Germline assignment: CDR1 DFQATT and CDR2 SNEGSKA (reference sequence). CDR3 length: 14 amino acids. CDR3 coding DNA: TGCAGTGCGGGGGGACAGGGAGGCAATCAGCCCAAGAATTTT. As protein: CSAGGQGGNQPKNF.

This clonotype was found many times. This chain uses TRBV6-1 with TRBJ1-3; D is unresolved. The CDR3 consists of 13 residues. Trimming took 10 bases from V and 4 from J, leaving 14 bases between them. Germline V gives CDR1 MNHNS, CDR2 SASEGT. The CDR3 DNA reads TGTGCCACCCTACTACCGGGGGGAAACACCATATATTTT. Protein: CATLLPGGNTIYF.

This clonotype came up once. Being one base from a much bigger clone, this may be a read error. V and J are TRBV19 and TRBJ2-5; D is uncertain. Germline CDR1 reads LNHDA; CDR2 reads SQIVND (reference sequence). The CDR3 is 15 residues long. The ends were cut back, 10 bases at V and 7 bases at J, with 25 bases in the middle. CDR3 protein: CATLLGIAPRATQYF. CDR3 DNA: TGTGCCACCCTTCTGGGGATAGCTCCTCGAGCGACCCAGTACTTC.

There are many counts of this clonotype. The chain employs TRBV7-2 and TRBJ2-3; TRBD2 might be the D (6 bases). The CDR3 has 14 amino acids. Germline V gene sequence: CDR1 SGHTA, CDR2 FQGNSA. V lost 6 bases and J lost 4, with 14 bases in between. The CDR3 region is CASRRAGTPDTQYF. The CDR3 DNA reads TGTGCCAGCAGGCGCGCCGGGACTCCAGATACGCAGTATTTT. Combining the CDR3 with reference TRBV7-2 and TRBJ2-3 gives the whole variable domain GAGVSQSPSNKVTEKGKDVELRCDPISGHTALYWYRQSLGQGLEFLIYFQGNSAPDKSGLPSDRFSAERTGGSVSTLTIQRTQQEDSAVYLCASRRAGTPDTQYFGPGTRLTVL.

The V call is TRBV13, the J call TRBJ2-7; D gene unclear. CDR3 length: 14 residues. The V gene lost 5 bases and the J gene lost 1 base, with 12 bases spanning the gap. Germline loops: CDR1 PRHDT, CDR2 FYEKMQ (reference sequence). CDR3 bases: TGTGCCAGCAGCATTAGGGCCGAGTCCTACGAGCAGTACTTC. It translates to CASSIRAESYEQYF. The full variable domain, in which reference TRBV13 and TRBJ2-7 provide the parts outside the CDR3, is AAGVIQSPRHLIKEKRETATLKCYPIPRHDTVYWYQQGPGQDPQFLISFYEKMQSDKGSIPDRFSAQQFSDYHSELNMSSLELGDSALYFCASSIRAESYEQYFGPGTRLTVT.

This clonotype was recorded many times. This rearrangement joins TRBV7-2 to TRBJ2-7; D might be TRBD1 (6 bases). Trimming cost V 1 base and J 11 bases, with 15 bases left between them. The CDR3 is 13 amino acids. Germline V lookup: CDR1 SGHTA, CDR2 FQGNSA. This CDR3 reads CASSLGNRDKEYF. In DNA, the CDR3 is TGTGCCAGCAGCTTAGGGAACCGGGACAAGGAGTACTTC.

This clonotype occurred many times. The chain employs TRBV6-1 and TRBJ1-2; D might be TRBD1 (5 bases). This CDR3 has 13 amino acids. Per germline, CDR1 MNHNS and CDR2 SASEGT. V was cut by 6 bases and J by 8 bases, with 16 bases left in between. CDR3 coding DNA: TGTGCCAGCAGCCCCGGGACCGCACGAGGCTACACCTTC. Translating it yields CASSPGTARGYTF.

Note on this clonotype: This may be a read error, as it is one base from a much larger clone. The CDR3 is CASSLELGFGFF. For the CDR3, the DNA is TGTGCCAGCAGTTTGGAACTAGGGTTTGGGTTCTTC. The chain has TRBV12-3 or TRBV12-4 and TRBJ2-1; possibly TRBD2 for D (5 bases). Trimming cost V 3 bases and J 15 bases, with 15 bases left between them. CDR3 length: 12 residues.

On this clonotype: A read error may be the cause here, since a much bigger clone is one base away. The chain combines TRBV7-2 with TRBJ2-3; D gene uncertain. Germline CDR1 and CDR2: SGHTA and FQGNSA. The CDR3 runs 14 residues. The V end lost 3 bases, the J end lost 4 bases, and 11 bases lay between the germline ends. CDR3 loop: CASSLSVGPDTQYF. CDR3 sequence (DNA): TGTGCCAGCAGCTTGAGCGTGGGTCCAGATACGCAGTATTTT.

In regard to this clonotype: A much larger clone lies a single base off, so this may be a read error. DNA for the CDR3: TGTGCCAGCAGCTTGAGGACCGAAAAAGAGACCCAGTACTTC. Residues: CASSLRTEKETQYF. J is TRBJ2-5 and V is TRBV5-4, with D unclear. Germline V gives CDR1 SGHNT, CDR2 YYREEE (reference sequence). The V end was cut by 1 base, the J end by 3 bases, with 10 bases between. The CDR3 length is 14 residues.

Notes on this clonotype: It may be a read error: a sequence one base away is much more abundant. This rearrangement joins TRBV12-3 or TRBV12-4 to TRBJ1-2; TRBD1 matches at 7 bases. The CDR3 covers 14 residues. Here the CDR3 DNA reads TGTGCCAGCAGTTTAGAGACAGGGTCGGATGGCGACACCTTC. Amino acid sequence: CASSLETGSDGDTF.

This clonotype has a handful of counts. The chain combines TRBV12-3 or TRBV12-4 with TRBJ1-2, with 11 positions matching TRBD1. The CDR3 has 15 amino acids. V was clipped by 6 bases and J by 2 bases; unmatched bases: 5. CDR3 residues: CASSPGQGGNYGYTF. The CDR3 nucleotides read TGTGCCAGCAGCCCGGGACAGGGGGGAAACTATGGCTACACCTTC.

This clonotype was recorded many times. The chain has TRBV29-1 and TRBJ1-1; D is perhaps TRBD1 (5 bases). Germline CDR1 is SQVTM and CDR2 is ANQGSEA. Between the trimmed V and J ends, which lost 5 bases and 4 bases, there was a span of 14 bases. This CDR3 is built from 13 residues. The chain's CDR3 is CSVWRDWGTEAFF. CDR3 nucleotide sequence: TGCAGCGTTTGGAGGGACTGGGGCACTGAAGCTTTCTTT.

The gene calls are TRBV4-2 and TRBJ2-1; 8 bases agree with TRBD2. In germline, CDR1 is LGHNA, CDR2 YNFKEQ. The J segment lost 12 bases and the V segment lost 1 base, leaving 14 bases of the junction unmatched. The length of the CDR3 is 16 residues. CDR3 bases: TGTGCCAGCAGCCAAGTTTCAGCGGGAGCGATTATTGGGCAGTTCTTC. Translating gives CASSQVSAGAIIGQFF.

Ten or more counts support this clonotype. The chain joins TRBV12-3 or TRBV12-4 to TRBJ1-2; D is ambiguous. V shed 1 base and J shed 2 bases, with 5 bases lying between them. The CDR3 length is 13 residues. CDR3 region: CASSLGQNYGYTF. Written as DNA, the CDR3 is TGTGCCAGCAGTTTAGGCCAAAACTATGGCTACACCTTC.

Notes on this clonotype: It may be a read error: a sequence one base away is much more abundant. The genes are TRBV5-4 and TRBJ1-1, with D possibly being TRBD1 (5 bases). Germline CDR1 is SGHNT and CDR2 is YYREEE (reference sequence). Trimming shortened V by 3 bases and J by 5 bases, and 14 bases separated the two germline ends. The CDR3 extends over 14 amino acids. Here the CDR3 DNA reads TGTGCCAGCAGCTCCCCCCTCGGGGGAACTGAAGCTTTCTTT. Protein: CASSSPLGGTEAFF.

About this clonotype: Germline and junction disagree at one end, which may indicate a read error. V usage is TRBV6-1 and J usage is TRBJ2-2; TRBD2 is a possible D gene (6 bases). There are 12 residues in the CDR3. CDR1 is MNHNS and CDR2 is SASEGT in the germline V gene. The CDR3 reads CASSTAAGGLFF. CDR3 nucleotide sequence: TGTGCCAGCAGCACCGCGGCCGGGGGGCTGTTTTTT.

On this clonotype: A much larger clone differs by one base, so this may be a read error. The chain couples TRBV10-3 to TRBJ1-1; 7 bases agree with TRBD1. The CDR3 has 14 residues. The V gene's germline CDR1 is ENHRY and CDR2 SYGVKD. The DNA of the CDR3 is TGTACCATCAGCTCCAGGGGGGAGAACACTGAAGCTTTCTTT. Translated: CTISSRGENTEAFF.

Ten or more counts support this clonotype. This rearrangement joins TRBV6-2 or TRBV6-3 to TRBJ2-5; tentative D call: TRBD1 (6 bases). Germline CDR1 reads MNHEY; CDR2 reads SVGEGT. Trimming removed 10 bases at V and 0 bases at J, with 18 bases between. CDR3 length equals 15 residues. CDR3 amino acids: CATTRQVQYQETQYF. DNA of the CDR3: TGTGCCACAACGCGACAGGTTCAGTACCAAGAGACCCAGTACTTC.

V usage is TRBV11-1 and J usage is TRBJ2-1; no definite D call. Per the germline V gene, CDR1 is SGHAT and CDR2 is FQDESV (reference sequence). The CDR3 sequence is 14 residues long. Trimming left V 3 bases short and J 0 bases short, with 6 bases between. CDR3 loop: CASSFWGSYNEQFF. Written as DNA, the CDR3 is TGTGCCAGCAGCTTCTGGGGCTCCTACAATGAGCAGTTCTTC.